This T cell receptor (beta chain) emerged from a study of shared clonotypes between healthy human individuals. Naive CD8 populations comprised CD45RO-negative cells positively selected for CCR7, excluding terminally differentiated effector memory CD45RA+ cells. As concerns this clone: The antigen is unknown.

Study-wide results and caveats: Incomplete sequencing of sorted subsets was indicated by rarefaction despite large depth.

Here immunoSEQ multiplex PCR was the method, and the copy in TCRdb shows in-frame clones only, minus some. Of about 2 million clones in the sample, about 95% are singletons; the top ten hold more than 0.95%. CDR1 GTSNPN and CDR2 SVGIG come from the germline V gene (reference sequence). CDR3 length: 15 amino acids. Germline trimming cut 0 bases from V and 3 bases from J; bases unmatched to any gene: 7. The clonotype originates from a man aged 18 to 35 in good health. The chain is built from TRBV30 and TRBJ2-7; 8 bases match TRBD2. Sample: naive CD8+ T cells sorted from blood. CDR3 nucleotide sequence: TGTGCCTGGAGTGTTGGTGGGCTAGCGGGCTACGAGCAGTACTTC. Its translation is CAWSVGGLAGYEQYF. Together with reference TRBV30 and TRBJ2-7, the CDR3 gives the full variable domain: SQTIHQWPATLVQPVGSPLSLECTVEGTSNPNLYWYRQAAGRGLQLLFYSVGIGQISSEVPQNLSASRPQDRQFILSSKKLLLSDSGFYLCAWSVGGLAGYEQYFGPGTRLTVT.